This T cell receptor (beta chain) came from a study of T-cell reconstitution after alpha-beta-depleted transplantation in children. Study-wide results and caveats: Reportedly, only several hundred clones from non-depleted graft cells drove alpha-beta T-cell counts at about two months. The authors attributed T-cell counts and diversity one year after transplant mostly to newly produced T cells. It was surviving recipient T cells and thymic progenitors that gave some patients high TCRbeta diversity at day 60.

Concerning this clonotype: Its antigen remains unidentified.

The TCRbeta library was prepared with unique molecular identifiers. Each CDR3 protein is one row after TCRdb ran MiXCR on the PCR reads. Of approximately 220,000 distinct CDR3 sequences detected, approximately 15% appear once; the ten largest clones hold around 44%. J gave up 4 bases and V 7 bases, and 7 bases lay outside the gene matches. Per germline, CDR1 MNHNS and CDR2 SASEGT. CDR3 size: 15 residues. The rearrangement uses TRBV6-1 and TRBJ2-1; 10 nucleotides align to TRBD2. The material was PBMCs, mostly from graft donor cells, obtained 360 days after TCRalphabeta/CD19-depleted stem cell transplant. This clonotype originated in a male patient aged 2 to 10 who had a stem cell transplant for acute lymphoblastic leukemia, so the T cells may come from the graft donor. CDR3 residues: CASKTSGGDYNEQFF. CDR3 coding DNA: TGTGCCAGCAAAACAAGCGGGGGGGATTACAATGAGCAGTTCTTC.